The 14 T cell receptor beta chains in this list originate from one sample, sequenced in a study of tumor and adjacent non-tumor tissue in lung cancer. TCRbeta libraries were built with three rounds of nested PCR, modified from ARM-PCR. MiXCR, run by TCRdb on the multiplex PCR reads, gives a single entry per CDR3 protein. The sample carries about 93,000 distinct CDR3 sequences, approximately 65% recorded once. RNA was extracted from bulk tissue without any cell sorting. The sequenced sample was lung tumor tissue. Receptor source: a man aged 55-75 years with non-small cell lung cancer.

This clonotype occurred many times. This chain connects TRBV5-1 to TRBJ2-3, with D unresolved. Germline CDR1 reads SGHRS; CDR2 reads YFSETQ. The CDR3 spans 12 residues. Trimming removed 6 bases at V and 8 bases at J, with 13 bases between. This CDR3 reads CASMRSSGTQYF. The CDR3 DNA follows: TGCGCCAGCATGAGGTCATCGGGTACGCAGTATTTT. Together with reference TRBV5-1 and TRBJ2-3, the CDR3 gives the full variable domain: KAGVTQTPRYLIKTRGQQVTLSCSPISGHRSVSWYQQTPGQGLQFLFEYFSETQRNKGNFPGRFSGRQFSNSRSEMNVSTLELGDSALYLCASMRSSGTQYFGPGTRLTVL.

The sample holds many counts of this clonotype. The chain couples TRBV7-9 to TRBJ2-5, with TRBD1 matching over 7 bases. The junction had 2 bases not matched to a gene; V was cut back by 5 bases and J by 2 bases. CDR1 is SEHNR and CDR2 is FQNEAQ in the germline V gene (reference sequence). CDR3 size: 13 residues. CDR3: CASSPDRQETQYF. CDR3 in DNA: TGTGCCAGCAGCCCGGACAGGCAAGAGACCCAGTACTTC.

This chain links TRBV11-2 with TRBJ2-7; D perhaps matches TRBD2 (5 bases). The CDR3 spans 14 residues. V gave up 2 bases and J gave up 6 bases, with 14 bases separating them. Per the germline V gene, CDR1 is SGHAT and CDR2 is FQNNGV. Written as DNA, the CDR3 is TGTGCCAGCAGCTTAAACCCTGGAGGAAGCGAGCAGTACTTC. As protein: CASSLNPGGSEQYF.

This clonotype occurred a few times. This may be a read error: a much more frequent sequence differs by one nucleotide. The chain recombines TRBV6-1 with TRBJ1-1, with D unclear. This CDR3 has 13 residues. Germline loops: CDR1 MNHNS, CDR2 SASEGT. CDR3 nucleotides: TGTGTCAGCAGTGCCCACAAAGTAGGGGAAGCTTTCTTT. Its translation: CVSSAHKVGEAFF.

This CDR3 reads CATGAGTSGRTATQYF. For the CDR3, the DNA is TGTGCCACCGGAGCCGGGACTAGCGGGAGAACCGCTACGCAGTATTTT. The chain uses TRBV19 and TRBJ2-3, with TRBD2 matching 14 bases. The V gene end was trimmed by 10 bases and the J gene end by 8 bases; junction bases not matched to a gene: 14. Germline loops: CDR1 LNHDA, CDR2 SQIVND (reference sequence). CDR3 length: 16 residues.

The chain couples TRBV28 to TRBJ2-3; tentatively, D is TRBD2 (6 bases). This CDR3 is built from 15 residues. CDR1 and CDR2 (germline): MDHEN, SYDVKM. V gave up 6 bases and J gave up 7 bases, with 20 bases separating them. The CDR3, as DNA: TGTGCCAGCAGCCAGCGGGTTATGGGCCCATATACGCAGTATTTT. It encodes CASSQRVMGPYTQYF. The variable domain in full, with the rest retrieved from reference TRBV28 and TRBJ2-3, is DVKVTQSSRYLVKRTGEKVFLECVQDMDHENMFWYRQDPGLGLRLIYFSYDVKMKEKGDIPEGYSVSREKKERFSLILESASTNQTSMYLCASSQRVMGPYTQYFGPGTRLTVL.

As regards this clonotype: This may be a read error: a much more frequent sequence differs by one nucleotide. The chain joins TRBV11-3 to TRBJ1-1; TRBD1 agrees at 10 bases. CDR1 is SGHNT, CDR2 YENEEA, per germline. V was clipped by 10 bases and J by 1 base; unmatched bases: 12. CDR3 length equals 16 residues. Here the CDR3 reads CANSMGQGFGNTEAFF. CDR3 in DNA: TGTGCCAACTCTATGGGACAGGGGTTTGGGAACACTGAAGCTTTCTTT. The complete variable domain, with remaining parts taken from reference TRBV11-3 and TRBJ1-1, reads EAGVVQSPRYKIIEKKQPVAFWCNPISGHNTLYWYLQNLGQGPELLIRYENEEAVDDSQLPKDRFSAERLKGVDSTLKIQPAELGDSAVYLCANSMGQGFGNTEAFFGQGTRLTVV.

Only a few counts were recorded for this clonotype. This chain connects TRBV6-2 or TRBV6-3 to TRBJ1-5, with 9 bases fitting TRBD1. CDR1 and CDR2 (germline): MNHEY, SVGEGT. With V trimmed by 6 bases and J by 2 bases, 14 bases remained unmatched. CDR3 length equals 18 residues. The DNA for the CDR3 is TGTGCCAGCAGCCGGGGACAGGGAATGGGATGGGGCAATCAGCCCCAGCATTTT. As protein: CASSRGQGMGWGNQPQHF.

As regards this clonotype: Germline and junction disagree at one end, which may indicate a read error. The rearrangement uses TRBV7-9 and TRBJ2-1, with a tentative D call TRBD2 (7 bases). CDR1 is SEHNR and CDR2 is FQNEAQ in the germline V gene (reference sequence). This CDR3 has 15 amino acids. CDR3 sequence (DNA): TGTGCCAACATCGCACCGGGGGCGACTAGCAATGAACAGTTCTTC. Translating it yields CANIAPGATSNEQFF.

The gene calls are TRBV5-5 and TRBJ2-1; 10 bases match TRBD2. The CDR3 is 16 amino acids. V shed 7 bases and J 10 bases; nucleotides not matched to a gene: 17. Germline-derived CDR1 and CDR2 are SGHKS and YYEKEE (reference sequence). The CDR3 spells CASGRGDTSGIEEQFF. CDR3 DNA: TGTGCCAGCGGGAGGGGTGACACTAGCGGGATAGAAGAGCAGTTCTTC. Combining the CDR3 with reference TRBV5-5 and TRBJ2-1 gives the whole variable domain DAGVTQSPTHLIKTRGQQVTLRCSPISGHKSVSWYQQVLGQGPQFIFQYYEKEERGRGNFPDRFSARQFPNYSSELNVNALLLGDSALYLCASGRGDTSGIEEQFFGPGTRLTVL.

Worth noting for this clonotype: A much larger clone is a single base away; this may be a read error. The chain links TRBV7-2 to TRBJ2-3; TRBD2 matches 13 bases. The V segment lost 1 base and the J segment 5 bases; nucleotides outside the gene matches: 9. Germline assignment: CDR1 SGHTA and CDR2 FQGNSA. The CDR3 extends over 18 amino acids. DNA of the CDR3: TGTGCCAGCAGCTTAGGGACTAGCGGGGGATTTTTCATAGATACGCAGTATTTT. Translating gives CASSLGTSGGFFIDTQYF.

This clonotype was seen at least ten times. The chain recombines TRBV20-1 with TRBJ2-7; no firm D call. Trimming left V 6 bases short and J 9 bases short, with 18 bases between. This CDR3 has 12 residues. The germline CDR1 and CDR2 sequences are DFQATT and SNEGSKA (reference sequence). The CDR3 DNA reads as TGCAGTGCCCCACGACATAGCTTGGGGCAGTACTTC. Translating gives CSAPRHSLGQYF.

In its sample, this clonotype was seen many times. The V gene is TRBV6-2 or TRBV6-3, the J gene TRBJ2-1; D is ambiguous. This CDR3 has 12 residues. Looked up from germline, CDR1 is MNHEY and CDR2 is SVGEGT. With 7 bases removed from V and 5 bases from J, the gap between germline ends came to 9 bases. In DNA, the CDR3 is TGTGCCAGCAAAGGAGAAGACAATGAGCAGTTCTTC. It specifies CASKGEDNEQFF.

As concerns this clonotype: A clone one base away is much larger, so this may be a read error. This sequence joins TRBV6-1 and TRBJ1-2, with D possibly TRBD1 on 6 matching bases. Germline V CDR1 and CDR2: MNHNS, SASEGT. The CDR3 loop spans 15 amino acids. CDR3 region: CVSSEGGSTNYGYTF. For the CDR3, the DNA is TGTGTCAGCAGTGAAGGGGGTAGCACTAACTATGGCTACACCTTC.